Listed below are T cell receptor beta chains from one sample, sequenced in a study of T cells after yellow fever vaccination. MiXCR, applied by TCRdb to the 5' RACE reads, yields one record per CDR3 protein. Among around 56,000 distinct CDR3 sequences listed, approximately 6% were seen once. The sequencing used PBMCs, either bulk or a sorted T-cell subset (CD4+, CD8+, memory, or dextramer-sorted; not recorded which), collected on the day of the yellow fever booster vaccination. The source is a man between 18 and 35 years old who received the YFV17D yellow fever vaccine. CDR3s include the opening cysteine and the closing phenylalanine or tryptophan. A D gene is named only where the DNA matches it firmly. Only some rows state a clone size, as once, few, many or a class for expanded clones.

D,J,size,V,DNA,CDR3
NA,TRBJ1-2,many,TRBV7-9,TGTGCCAGTTCGGCACCGACAGCTAACTATGGCTACACCTTC,CASSAPTANYGYTF
TRBD2,TRBJ2-1,few,TRBV4-1,TGCGCCAGCAGCCACACTAGCGGGGGGACCTACAATGAGCAGTTCTTC,CASSHTSGGTYNEQFF
TRBD2,TRBJ2-3,NA,TRBV6-5,TGTGCCAGCGGACTAGTTACAGATACGCAGTATTTT,CASGLVTDTQYF
TRBD2,TRBJ2-2,NA,TRBV20-1,TGCAGTGCTAGAGATAGGAGACTAGCGGATACCGGGGAGCTGTTTTTT,CSARDRRLADTGELFF
NA,TRBJ1-1,many,TRBV6-5,TGTGCCAGCAGTTACGGGGAAACTGAAGCTTTCTTT,CASSYGETEAFF
NA,TRBJ2-1,many,TRBV11-2,TGTGCCAGCAGCTTAGGCGGGACCCGCTCCTACAATGAGCAGTTCTTC,CASSLGGTRSYNEQFF
NA,TRBJ2-2,many,TRBV20-1,TGCAGTGCGAAGACGGGGGGCCGGGCCACCGGGGAGCTGTTTTTT,CSAKTGGRATGELFF
TRBD1,TRBJ1-1,NA,TRBV5-6,TGTGCCAGCAGCTTCAGACAGGGCCTCATCAGTCCGAACACTGAAGCTTTCTTT,CASSFRQGLISPNTEAFF
NA,TRBJ2-3,few,TRBV19,TGTGCCAGTAGTATCTCGGGCTACACAGATACGCAGTATTTT,CASSISGYTDTQYF
NA,TRBJ2-6,few,TRBV27,TGTGCCAGCAGTTTACTCGGCGGCTCTGGGGCCAACGTCCTGACTTTC,CASSLLGGSGANVLTF
TRBD1,TRBJ1-5,few,TRBV19,TGTGCCAGTAGTACTCCCGGGACAGGGGGTTGGAGCAATCAGCCCCAGCATTTT,CASSTPGTGGWSNQPQHF
NA,TRBJ2-3,many,TRBV7-6,TGTGCCAGCAGCTTAGGGGGGCGGGATACGCAGTATTTT,CASSLGGRDTQYF
TRBD1,TRBJ2-1,NA,TRBV7-3,TGTGCCAGCAGCGTCGACAGGGGGCTGAGCAATGAGCAGTTCTTC,CASSVDRGLSNEQFF
NA,TRBJ1-5,NA,TRBV7-8,TGTGCCAGCAGCGTCCGCTCGCAGGGCCAGCCCCAGCATTTT,CASSVRSQGQPQHF
TRBD1,TRBJ2-5,few,TRBV7-6,TGTGCCAGCAGCTTCCAGGGGGTACAAGAGACCCAGTACTTC,CASSFQGVQETQYF
NA,TRBJ2-2,many,TRBV7-6,TGTGCAGCTCGGGAACTGAACACCGGGGAGCTGTTTTTT,CAARELNTGELFF
TRBD1,TRBJ2-1,NA,TRBV12-3/TRBV12-4,TGTGCCAGCAGTGCCGGGACAGGGGTAGAGGGTGAGCAGTTCTTC,CASSAGTGVEGEQFF
TRBD1,TRBJ1-1,few,TRBV29-1,TGCAGCGTTGTCACGGGACAGGTGAACACTGAAGCTTTCTTT,CSVVTGQVNTEAFF
NA,TRBJ2-5,few,TRBV27,TGTGCCAGCCAAAAAGCCCTAACCTCTCGTGAGACCCAGTACTTC,CASQKALTSRETQYF
NA,TRBJ2-3,NA,TRBV4-2,TGTGCCAGCAGCCAAGGGGTCCGGACCCCGTATTTT,CASSQGVRTPYF